This TCR beta chain emerged from a study of cytotoxic CD8 clonotypes in ibrutinib-treated CLL. Whole-study context: Timing of response sample collection was a median about twelve months after treatment start, with a range of 6 to 36. Overall study findings and caveats: Private clonotypes, not public ones, expanded at ibrutinib response. Having risen at ibrutinib response, clonality had fallen back toward baseline by progression.

Generated by immunoSEQ multiplex PCR, the TCRdb table keeps only in-frame clones and is missing some. Found here are more than 110,000 clones, about 80% of them singletons; the top ten hold around 4.9%. Trimming removed 5 bases from V and 9 bases from J; junction bases left unmatched: 4. The germline gives CDR1 SGHAT, CDR2 FQNNGV. This CDR3 has 13 amino acids. This clone was seen only a few times. No antigen is known for it. The clonotype originates from a human donor with chronic lymphocytic leukemia. The material was PBMCs, obtained after 24 months of ibrutinib treatment. V is TRBV11-2 and J is TRBJ2-1; TRBD2 aligns across 10 bases. The CDR3 sequence: CASSPRLAGEQFF. For the CDR3, the DNA is TGTGCCAGCAGCCCCAGACTAGCGGGTGAGCAGTTCTTC.